The rows below give T cell receptor beta chains drawn from one sample of a study of shared clonotypes between healthy human individuals. The repertoire was sequenced with immunoSEQ multiplex PCR; TCRdb's copy has only in-frame clones and lacks some. The sample lists 400,000 to 600,000 clones, 70% to 80% seen once, with less than 15% in the top ten. Sequenced: PBMCs. The receptors were sampled from a woman aged 40 to 50 in good health. Some clones in this sample may be carry-over from other donors' samples. Both conserved end residues are part of each CDR3. Fields, in order: V gene, J gene, D gene, clone size, CDR3 protein, CDR3 DNA. A D gene is named only where the DNA matches it firmly. Clone size is shown for a subset of rows, as once, few, many or a class of expanded clone.

V: TRBV19; J: TRBJ2-7; D: TRBD2; size: many; CDR3: CASSTPGLAYEQYF; DNA: TGTGCCAGTAGTACCCCGGGACTAGCGTACGAGCAGTACTTC
V: TRBV28; J: TRBJ2-3; D: NA; size: NA; CDR3: CASSWGPDTQYF; DNA: TGTGCCAGCAGTTGGGGGCCAGATACGCAGTATTTT
V: TRBV5-4; J: TRBJ2-3; D: TRBD2; size: NA; CDR3: CASSLVSSGSRNTQYF; DNA: TGTGCCAGCAGCTTGGTTTCTAGCGGGAGTAGGAATACGCAGTATTTT
V: TRBV5-8; J: TRBJ2-7; D: NA; size: NA; CDR3: CASSLGGRSYEQYF; DNA: TGTGCCAGCAGCTTGGGAGGCCGGTCCTACGAGCAGTACTTC
V: TRBV27; J: TRBJ1-2; D: NA; size: NA; CDR3: CASSLDARYYGYTF; DNA: TGTGCCAGCAGTTTAGACGCCCGATACTATGGCTACACCTTC
V: TRBV27; J: TRBJ2-3; D: TRBD2; size: NA; CDR3: CASSLKPAGGRTDTQYF; DNA: TGTGCCAGCAGTTTAAAACCAGCGGGAGGGCGCACAGATACGCAGTATTTT
V: TRBV5-4; J: TRBJ2-3; D: NA; size: NA; CDR3: CASSPPFGGPTDTQYF; DNA: TGTGCCAGCAGCCCCCCTTTTGGGGGCCCCACAGATACGCAGTATTTT
V: TRBV5-1; J: TRBJ2-7; D: TRBD2; size: NA; CDR3: CASSWMIGLDVSYEQYF; DNA: TGCGCCAGCAGCTGGATGATTGGACTAGACGTCTCCTACGAGCAGTACTTC
V: TRBV7-2; J: TRBJ2-6; D: NA; size: NA; CDR3: CASSQEGSGANVLTF; DNA: TGTGCCAGCAGCCAAGAGGGGTCTGGGGCCAACGTCCTGACTTTC
V: TRBV28; J: TRBJ1-3; D: NA; size: NA; CDR3: CASSLDVRGGNTIYF; DNA: TGTGCCAGCAGTTTAGATGTCAGGGGAGGAAACACCATATATTTT
V: TRBV5-5; J: TRBJ2-7; D: NA; size: NA; CDR3: CASSLQGYEQYF; DNA: TGTGCCAGCAGCTTACAGGGATACGAGCAGTACTTC
V: TRBV5-1; J: TRBJ1-1; D: NA; size: NA; CDR3: CASSPGTVMNTEAFF; DNA: TGCGCCAGCAGCCCCGGGACGGTCATGAACACTGAAGCTTTCTTT